Below, 29 T cell receptor beta chains from the same sample are listed, as sequenced in a study of CD8 T cells in ankylosing spondylitis. The antigens for these receptors are not known. One entry per CDR3 protein, called by TCRdb with MiXCR from the 5' RACE reads. The repertoire includes about 390,000 distinct CDR3 sequences, about a fifth of them detected once, and about a sixth sits in the top ten. Whole-study results and caveats: It appeared that ankylosing spondylitis blood was characterized by a TCR beta motif of fewer than ten highly homologous variants.

The source material was blood, either unsorted or a sorted T cell fraction (not recorded which). The receptors originated from a male donor with ankylosing spondylitis.

This clonotype was detected only a few times. The gene calls are TRBV7-2 and TRBJ1-6; TRBD1 is a possible D gene (5 bases). This CDR3 is 15 amino acids long. Germline V gene data show CDR1 as SGHTA and CDR2 as FQGNSA. Trimming pared 5 bases from V and 6 bases from J, leaving 14 bases between. CDR3 loop: CASSTFGGSNSPLHF. In nucleotides, the CDR3 is TGTGCCAGCAGCACCTTTGGGGGGTCTAATTCACCCCTCCACTTT.

This clonotype has more than one count but fewer than ten. This rearrangement joins TRBV6-1 to TRBJ2-5; TRBD2 aligns across 12 bases. This CDR3 region has 17 residues. V shed 6 bases and J 4 bases; nucleotides not matched to a gene: 12. CDR1 MNHNS and CDR2 SASEGT come from the germline V gene. DNA of the CDR3: TGTGCCAGCAGCACGATCTCGACTAGCGGGAGAGGAGAGACCCAGTACTTC. This codes for CASSTISTSGRGETQYF.

This clonotype has just a few counts. This chain uses TRBV9 with TRBJ2-5; 11 nucleotides align to TRBD1. The CDR3 has 15 amino acids. CDR1 is SGDLS, CDR2 YYNGEE, per germline. V trimming: 3 bases; J trimming: 1 base; junction bases outside the gene matches: 2. The CDR3 DNA reads TGTGCCAGCAGCGGGACAGGGGGCTCCCAAGAGACCCAGTACTTC. This codes for CASSGTGGSQETQYF.

The chain is built from TRBV12-5 and TRBJ2-1, with D possibly matching TRBD1 (8 bases). Per the germline V gene, CDR1 is LGHNT and CDR2 is FRNRAP. This CDR3 region has 17 residues. Deletions cut 3 bases from V and 0 bases from J, with 15 bases between. The CDR3 DNA reads as TGTGCTAGTGGTTTCGACAGGGGAGGGGGCTCCTACAATGAGCAGTTCTTC. Amino acids: CASGFDRGGGSYNEQFF. The full variable domain, its missing parts supplied by reference TRBV12-5 and TRBJ2-1, is DARVTQTPRHKVTEMGQEVTMRCQPILGHNTVFWYRQTMMQGLELLAYFRNRAPLDDSGMPKDRFSAEMPDATLATLKIQPSEPRDSAVYFCASGFDRGGGSYNEQFFGPGTRLTVL.

The chain is built from TRBV6-2 or TRBV6-3 and TRBJ2-5; a possible D gene is TRBD2 (5 bases). CDR3 length equals 13 residues. Trimming removed 7 bases at V and 1 base at J, with 10 bases between. Germline loops: CDR1 MNHEY, CDR2 SVGEGT. The CDR3 reads CASIRRTQETQYF. For the CDR3, the DNA is TGTGCCAGCATCCGGAGGACCCAAGAGACCCAGTACTTC.

The DNA of the CDR3 is TGTGCCATCCGAGGGAGGTTGAGCTCCTACGAGCAGTACTTC. It is translated as CAIRGRLSSYEQYF. V gene TRBV7-3 combines with J gene TRBJ2-7, with a tentative D call TRBD2 (6 bases). The V gene lost 10 bases and the J gene lost 0 bases, with 16 bases spanning the gap. CDR1 SGHTA and CDR2 FQGTGA come from the germline V gene. This CDR3 has 14 amino acids.

The chain recombines TRBV9 with TRBJ1-2; D not certain. Germline V CDR1 and CDR2: SGDLS, YYNGEE. This CDR3 has 13 amino acids. V was clipped by 4 bases and J by 8 bases, with 15 bases between them. In nucleotides, the CDR3 is TGTGCCAGCAGCCCGTTGAGGCGCGGGGGCTACACCTTC. It yields the protein CASSPLRRGGYTF.

This clonotype was observed a few times. The rearrangement links TRBV7-2 to TRBJ2-1; D is possibly TRBD2 (6 bases). The CDR3 totals 13 residues. Trimming left V 7 bases short and J 6 bases short, with 13 bases between. Per germline, CDR1 SGHTA and CDR2 FQGNSA. The DNA of the CDR3 is TGTGCCAGCAACATATGGCGGGGCAATGAGCAGTTCTTC. This sequence encodes CASNIWRGNEQFF.

This clonotype was seen a handful of times. The genes are TRBV5-1 and TRBJ2-5, with 7 bases lining up with TRBD2. Germline CDR1 reads SGHRS; CDR2 reads YFSETQ. The trim removed 4 bases at V and 2 bases at J, leaving 5 bases unmatched. This CDR3 is built from 14 residues. The CDR3 sequence: CASSLGLRQETQYF. CDR3 coding DNA: TGCGCCAGCAGCCTGGGACTAAGACAAGAGACCCAGTACTTC. The whole variable domain, remainder taken from reference TRBV5-1 and TRBJ2-5, is KAGVTQTPRYLIKTRGQQVTLSCSPISGHRSVSWYQQTPGQGLQFLFEYFSETQRNKGNFPGRFSGRQFSNSRSEMNVSTLELGDSALYLCASSLGLRQETQYFGPGTRLLVL.

The gene calls are TRBV7-2 and TRBJ2-5, with 10 bases fitting TRBD1. Germline V lookup: CDR1 SGHTA, CDR2 FQGNSA. V gave up 5 bases and J gave up 8 bases; unmatched junction bases: 14. This CDR3 comprises 16 residues. The CDR3 spells CASSLQRQGARETQYF. CDR3 bases: TGTGCCAGCAGCCTCCAAAGACAGGGGGCTAGAGAAACCCAGTACTTC. Drawing the rest from reference TRBV7-2 and TRBJ2-5, the complete variable domain is GAGVSQSPSNKVTEKGKDVELRCDPISGHTALYWYRQSLGQGLEFLIYFQGNSAPDKSGLPSDRFSAERTGGSVSTLTIQRTQQEDSAVYLCASSLQRQGARETQYFGPGTRLLVL.

The CDR3 here is CASSPVRGNEQFF. CDR3 bases: TGTGCCAGCAGCCCAGTAAGGGGGAATGAGCAGTTCTTC. The chain carries TRBV5-5 and TRBJ2-1, with D perhaps TRBD1 (6 bases). Germline V gives CDR1 SGHKS, CDR2 YYEKEE (reference sequence). The CDR3 extends over 13 amino acids. Trimming cost V 4 bases and J 7 bases, with 12 bases left between them.

The chain is built from TRBV12-3 or TRBV12-4 and TRBJ1-6, with D perhaps TRBD1 (5 bases). V dropped 3 bases and J dropped 7 bases, with 10 bases sitting between them. The CDR3 loop spans 14 amino acids. Here the CDR3 DNA reads TGTGCCAGCAGTTTTCGGGGCCTAAATTCACCCCTCCACTTT. Protein: CASSFRGLNSPLHF.

The chain uses TRBV7-9 and TRBJ2-5, with TRBD2 identical over 7 bases. The CDR3 totals 15 residues. J lost 2 bases, V lost 1 base, and 4 bases had no gene match. The germline V gene has CDR1 SEHNR and CDR2 FQNEAQ (reference sequence). As DNA, the CDR3 is TGTGCCAGCAGCTTAGGGGGGACTACTCAAGAGACCCAGTACTTC. It yields the protein CASSLGGTTQETQYF.

The sample holds a few counts of this clonotype. The J gene is TRBJ1-2, the V gene TRBV18; D gene uncertain. Trimming pared 3 bases from V and 7 bases from J, leaving 12 bases between. CDR3 size: 13 residues. Germline-derived CDR1 and CDR2 are KGHSH and LQKENI. This chain's CDR3 is CASSPSADPGYTF. CDR3 in DNA: TGTGCCAGCTCACCGTCAGCAGACCCTGGCTACACCTTC.

This clonotype was recorded a few times. The genes are TRBV7-8 and TRBJ2-3, with D perhaps matching TRBD1 or TRBD2 (5 bases each). CDR3 length: 14 residues. Trimming left V 6 bases short and J 0 bases short, with 10 bases between. Germline CDR1 and CDR2: SGHVS and FQNEAQ. CDR3: CASRGEISTDTQYF. CDR3 nucleotides: TGTGCCAGCAGGGGGGAGATTAGCACAGATACGCAGTATTTT.

This clonotype was counted between two and nine times. The chain links TRBV7-2 to TRBJ2-1; maybe TRBD2 (5 bases). Germline V lookup: CDR1 SGHTA, CDR2 FQGNSA. This CDR3 comprises 13 residues. V was clipped by 4 bases and J by 4 bases, with 8 bases between them. The CDR3 loop reads CASSSEGYNEQFF. CDR3 coding DNA: TGTGCCAGCAGCTCCGAGGGTTACAATGAGCAGTTCTTC.

The V call is TRBV28, the J call TRBJ2-7; no definite D call. V gave up 0 bases and J gave up 2 bases, with 14 bases separating them. Per germline, CDR1 MDHEN and CDR2 SYDVKM. The length of the CDR3 is 16 residues. The CDR3 is CASSLWSLRKTYEQYF. CDR3 nucleotide sequence: TGTGCCAGCAGTTTATGGTCGCTGAGAAAGACCTACGAGCAGTACTTC. The complete variable domain, with remaining parts taken from reference TRBV28 and TRBJ2-7, reads DVKVTQSSRYLVKRTGEKVFLECVQDMDHENMFWYRQDPGLGLRLIYFSYDVKMKEKGDIPEGYSVSREKKERFSLILESASTNQTSMYLCASSLWSLRKTYEQYFGPGTRLTVT.

This clonotype was found a few times. This rearrangement joins TRBV29-1 to TRBJ1-4; weak D call: TRBD1 (6 bases). Germline V gene lookup returns CDR1 SQVTM and CDR2 ANQGSEA. The CDR3 contains 15 residues. Trimming cost V 3 bases and J 3 bases, with 14 bases left between them. CDR3 sequence (DNA): TGCAGCGTTGATCTCGGGGGACAACCTAATGAAAAACTGTTTTTT. Encoded protein: CSVDLGGQPNEKLFF.

This clonotype was recorded many times. The J gene is TRBJ2-7, the V gene TRBV10-3; possible D gene TRBD2, 6 bases. Germline V lookup: CDR1 ENHRY, CDR2 SYGVKD. The CDR3 contains 15 residues. Trimming cost V 3 bases and J 1 base, with 13 bases left between them. In DNA form, the CDR3 reads TGTGCCATCAGTGAAGCTGCAAGCGGGTCCTACGAGCAGTACTTC. Translated: CAISEAASGSYEQYF.

The CDR3 DNA sequence: TGTGCCACCAGCAGAGATTCCGAGCAGTCTAAGTACTTC. This translates into CATSRDSEQSKYF. The chain couples TRBV15 to TRBJ2-4, with D unresolved. Between the trimmed V and J ends, which lost 0 bases and 14 bases, there was a span of 14 bases. The germline CDR1 and CDR2 sequences are LNHNV and YYDKDF (reference sequence). This CDR3 is built from 13 residues.

The chain recombines TRBV23-1 with TRBJ2-1; 12 bases align to TRBD1. TRBV23-1 is known as an ORF, though its function is uncertain. The V segment lost 9 bases and the J segment 9 bases; nucleotides outside the gene matches: 12. This CDR3 region has 15 residues. CDR3 amino acids: CARPTIGTGGPEQFF. The CDR3 DNA reads TGCGCCAGACCTACTATCGGGACAGGGGGCCCTGAGCAGTTCTTC.

The rearrangement uses TRBV18 and TRBJ1-4; D ambiguous. This CDR3 has 14 amino acids. Looked up from germline, CDR1 is KGHSH and CDR2 is LQKENI. V lost 6 bases, J lost 0 bases, and 8 bases lay in between. CDR3 sequence: CASSGVPTNEKLFF. The CDR3 DNA is TGTGCCAGCTCCGGGGTGCCAACTAATGAAAAACTGTTTTTT.

The chain recombines TRBV9 with TRBJ1-2; tentative D call: TRBD1 (6 bases). V lost 2 bases, J lost 7 bases, and 12 bases lay in between. There are 13 residues in the CDR3. Germline V gene lookup returns CDR1 SGDLS and CDR2 YYNGEE. The CDR3 spells CASSVTGGIGYTF. CDR3 sequence (DNA): TGTGCCAGCAGCGTTACCGGGGGCATTGGCTACACCTTC.

This clonotype has only a few counts. The rearrangement uses TRBV28 and TRBJ2-3; no clear D gene. This CDR3 contains 16 residues. Germline-derived CDR1 and CDR2 are MDHEN and SYDVKM. V was pared by 6 bases and J by 2 bases, with 18 bases between. The CDR3 sequence: CASRGSESFNTDTQYF. Here the CDR3 DNA reads TGTGCCAGCAGGGGTTCCGAGAGTTTTAACACAGATACGCAGTATTTT.

This clonotype was observed a handful of times. The chain carries TRBV5-5 and TRBJ1-1; the match to TRBD1 covers 9 bases. With V trimmed by 4 bases and J by 5 bases, 9 bases remained unmatched. The CDR3 is 15 residues long. CDR1 is SGHKS and CDR2 is YYEKEE in the germline V gene (reference sequence). The CDR3 DNA sequence: TGTGCCAGCAGCGTATCCGGGACAGGGTGGACTGAAGCTTTCTTT. Amino acids: CASSVSGTGWTEAFF. The full variable domain, rest sourced from reference TRBV5-5 and TRBJ1-1, is DAGVTQSPTHLIKTRGQQVTLRCSPISGHKSVSWYQQVLGQGPQFIFQYYEKEERGRGNFPDRFSARQFPNYSSELNVNALLLGDSALYLCASSVSGTGWTEAFFGQGTRLTVV.

The rearrangement joins TRBV7-6 to TRBJ2-7; 8 positions agree with TRBD2. V lost 5 bases and J lost 5; bases outside the gene matches: 8. There are 14 residues in the CDR3. CDR1 and CDR2 from the germline V gene are SGHVS and FNYEAQ. CDR3 in amino acids: CASSQSGSVNEQYF. The CDR3 DNA reads as TGTGCCAGCAGCCAGAGCGGGAGTGTCAACGAGCAGTACTTC.

This clonotype has just one count. The chain links TRBV5-1 to TRBJ2-3; D not resolved. The CDR3 loop spans 14 amino acids. Trimming took 5 bases from V and 0 from J, leaving 10 bases between them. Looked up from germline, CDR1 is SGHRS and CDR2 is YFSETQ. CDR3 loop: CASRPQTSTDTQYF. CDR3 nucleotide sequence: TGCGCCAGCAGGCCCCAGACAAGCACAGATACGCAGTATTTT.

J is TRBJ2-7 and V is TRBV15; the match to TRBD1 covers 7 bases. CDR1 is LNHNV and CDR2 is YYDKDF in the germline V gene (reference sequence). The ends lost 9 bases at V and 0 bases at J; junction bases unmatched: 8. The CDR3 is 14 residues long. The CDR3: CATRQGRSSYEQYF. CDR3 bases: TGTGCCACGAGACAGGGTCGAAGCTCCTACGAGCAGTACTTC.

This clonotype showed up just a few times. CDR3 DNA sequence: TGCGCCAGCAGCTCCCAGGGGTTAGCGGACACAGATACGCAGTATTTT. Its translation is CASSSQGLADTDTQYF. V gene TRBV5-1 combines with J gene TRBJ2-3, with D perhaps being TRBD1 or TRBD2 (6 bases each). The ends were cut back, 3 bases at V and 2 bases at J, with 16 bases in the middle. CDR1 SGHRS and CDR2 YFSETQ come from the germline V gene. This CDR3 is built from 16 residues.